This TCR beta chain derives from a study of radiotherapy plus CTLA-4 blockade in lung cancer. In the study overall: Objective responses were recorded in about 17% of patients, with disease control recorded in approximately 34%.

This clone came up once. As yet, its antigen is unknown. Germline V gene lookup returns CDR1 SQVTM and CDR2 ANQGSEA. The CDR3 is 12 amino acids. Losses at the gene ends were 7 bases for V and 0 bases for J; bases not matched to a gene: 2. Study-level results: Interferon-beta and early blood T cell clone dynamics reportedly predicted response best.

Assay used: immunoSEQ multiplex PCR; TCRdb lists only in-frame clones, some missing. Here the sample spans some 48,000 clones, around nine tenths being singletons. The source was peripheral blood, collected from a patient treated with radiotherapy plus ipilimumab. This rearrangement joins TRBV29-1 to TRBJ2-7; 8 bases are shared with TRBD1. This TCR came from a human donor with non-small cell lung cancer that progressed on radiotherapy plus ipilimumab. Some clones in this sample may be carry-over from other donors' samples. In DNA form, the CDR3 reads TGCAGCGGGGGACAGGCCTCCTACGAGCAGTACTTC. Translation gives CSGGQASYEQYF.